The 27 T cell receptor beta chains below all came from one sample that was sequenced in a study of blood T cell repertoires in COVID-19. Profiling relied on immunoSEQ multiplex PCR, and the TCRdb table lists in-frame clones only, not all of them. The sample has about 250,000 clones; 70% to 90% are singletons. Sequencing was done on a sample of peripheral blood. The receptors stem from a woman in her forties who had recovered from COVID-19.

This chain connects TRBV5-5 to TRBJ1-4; a weak D match, TRBD1 (5 bases). Between the trimmed V and J ends, which lost 1 base and 8 bases, there was a span of 24 bases. This CDR3 region has 18 residues. Germline V gene sequence: CDR1 SGHKS, CDR2 YYEKEE (reference sequence). The CDR3 here is CASSLFVLRKQGREKLFF. CDR3 bases: TGTGCCAGCAGCTTGTTCGTATTACGGAAGCAGGGCCGCGAAAAACTGTTTTTT. The full variable domain, rest sourced from reference TRBV5-5 and TRBJ1-4, is DAGVTQSPTHLIKTRGQQVTLRCSPISGHKSVSWYQQVLGQGPQFIFQYYEKEERGRGNFPDRFSARQFPNYSSELNVNALLLGDSALYLCASSLFVLRKQGREKLFFGSGTQLSVL.

V and J are TRBV6-5 and TRBJ1-2, with 8 positions matching TRBD1. V dropped 2 bases and J dropped 7; count of bases not matched to a gene: 6. CDR1 MNHEY and CDR2 SVGAGI come from the germline V gene. This CDR3 comprises 14 residues. In DNA form, the CDR3 reads TGTGCCAGCAGTTACCCCGGACAGGGAGGTGGCTACACCTTC. Protein product: CASSYPGQGGGYTF.

The chain couples TRBV27 to TRBJ1-4; 9 nucleotides line up with TRBD1. The CDR3 spans 17 residues. Per germline, CDR1 MNHEY and CDR2 SMNVEV (reference sequence). Trimming removed 2 bases from V and 4 bases from J; junction bases left unmatched: 8. The CDR3 DNA sequence: TGTGCCAGCAGTTTAAAAACAGGGGGCCAGTTTAATGAAAAACTGTTTTTT. Its translation is CASSLKTGGQFNEKLFF.

The chain combines TRBV19 with TRBJ1-2; 8 bases line up with TRBD1. The CDR3 is made up of 15 amino acids. Germline-derived CDR1 and CDR2 are LNHDA and SQIVND (reference sequence). V trimming: 0 bases; J trimming: 4 bases; junction bases outside the gene matches: 4. The CDR3 is CASSIDDRGIYGYTF. CDR3 nucleotide sequence: TGTGCCAGTAGTATAGATGACAGGGGAATCTATGGCTACACCTTC.

A single count supports this clone. This chain's CDR3 is CASSSGFVSQETQYF. DNA for the CDR3: TGTGCCAGTAGTTCGGGGTTCGTCTCGCAAGAGACCCAGTACTTC. The rearrangement links TRBV19 to TRBJ2-5; TRBD2 is a possible D gene (5 bases). This CDR3 region has 15 residues. Germline values: CDR1 LNHDA, CDR2 SQIVND (reference sequence). Trimming pared 5 bases from V and 2 bases from J, leaving 15 bases between.

In its sample, this clone was seen once. The chain joins TRBV6-2 or TRBV6-3 to TRBJ1-2, with 10 bases aligning to TRBD1. This CDR3 comprises 15 residues. Germline CDR1 is MNHEY and CDR2 is SVGEGT. With V trimmed by 4 bases and J by 8 bases, 10 bases remained unmatched. The CDR3 DNA reads TGTGCCAGCAGTTCCGCGCCCTGGACAGGGGGAGGCTACACCTTC. It yields the protein CASSSAPWTGGGYTF.

With respect to this clone: Other nucleotide sequences in the sample specify the same CDR3. The V gene is TRBV5-4, the J gene TRBJ2-7, with 7 bases aligning to TRBD2. Trimming cost V 4 bases and J 3 bases; bases outside gene matches: 7. This CDR3 has 14 amino acids. Germline assignment: CDR1 SGHNT and CDR2 YYREEE (reference sequence). Here the CDR3 DNA reads TGTGCCAGCAGCCCGCGCGGCGGGAGCTACGAGCAGTACTTC. Translation: CASSPRGGSYEQYF.

The V gene is TRBV15, the J gene TRBJ2-1, with TRBD2 identical over 7 bases. The germline V gene has CDR1 LNHNV and CDR2 YYDKDF (reference sequence). The CDR3 loop spans 16 amino acids. With V trimmed by 0 bases and J by 4 bases, 6 bases remained unmatched. The CDR3 region has the DNA TGTGCCACCAGCAGAGATAGTGCCGGGAGGTACAATGAGCAGTTCTTC. Amino acids: CATSRDSAGRYNEQFF.

This clone occurred once. The rearrangement uses TRBV4-1 and TRBJ2-7; a possible D gene is TRBD1 (5 bases). Trimming took off 4 bases at V and 3 bases at J, with 13 bases between the two ends. Germline loops: CDR1 MGHRA, CDR2 YSYEKL. The CDR3 runs to 14 residues. The chain's CDR3 is CASSLSWGDYEQYF. The DNA of the CDR3 is TGCGCCAGCAGCCTCTCCTGGGGCGACTACGAGCAGTACTTC.

The J gene is TRBJ2-1, the V gene TRBV5-4; TRBD1 aligns across 9 bases. This CDR3 is built from 16 residues. The trim removed 4 bases at V and 7 bases at J, leaving 12 bases unmatched. Germline CDR1 is SGHNT and CDR2 is YYREEE (reference sequence). The CDR3: CASSPRGTGIINEQFF. The CDR3 DNA sequence: TGTGCCAGCAGCCCCAGAGGGACAGGGATAATAAATGAGCAGTTCTTC.

The gene calls are TRBV11-2 and TRBJ1-4; 8 bases fit TRBD1. After removal of 5 bases from V and 7 bases from J, the junction contained 9 bases not matched to a gene. Germline values: CDR1 SGHAT, CDR2 FQNNGV. This CDR3 spans 15 amino acids. CDR3 DNA sequence: TGTGCCAGCAGCCGAGCCAGGGGGCGCGTTGAAAAACTGTTTTTT. Translating gives CASSRARGRVEKLFF.

The chain uses TRBV14 and TRBJ1-5, with D unclear. The CDR3 totals 13 residues. V lost 1 base, J lost 6 bases, and 7 bases lay in between. Per the germline V gene, CDR1 is SGHDN and CDR2 is FVKESK. The CDR3 is CASSQGSSQPQHF. The CDR3 coding sequence is TGTGCCAGCAGCCAAGGATCGAGTCAGCCCCAGCATTTT.

This clone was recorded only once. The chain carries TRBV19 and TRBJ1-2, with 7 bases lining up with TRBD1. The junction had 10 bases not matched to a gene; V was cut back by 5 bases and J by 7 bases. Germline CDR1 reads LNHDA; CDR2 reads SQIVND (reference sequence). The CDR3 totals 14 residues. The CDR3 coding sequence is TGTGCCAGTAGTTACAGGGGCAACGCCGTTGGCTACACCTTC. It yields the protein CASSYRGNAVGYTF. Looking up the rest from reference TRBV19 and TRBJ1-2 gives the full variable domain: DGGITQSPKYLFRKEGQNVTLSCEQNLNHDAMYWYRQDPGQGLRLIYYSQIVNDFQKGDIAEGYSVSREKKESFPLTVTSAQKNPTAFYLCASSYRGNAVGYTFGSGTRLTVV.

V is TRBV7-8 and J is TRBJ2-5, with 12 bases fitting TRBD2. The J segment lost 4 bases and the V segment lost 6 bases, leaving 18 bases of the junction unmatched. This CDR3 contains 19 residues. Germline V gene data show CDR1 as SGHVS and CDR2 as FQNEAQ. CDR3 region: CASRKRELAGGSGGETQYF. In DNA form, the CDR3 reads TGTGCCAGCAGAAAAAGGGAGCTAGCGGGAGGGTCTGGGGGAGAGACCCAGTACTTC.

This chain links TRBV4-2 with TRBJ1-2; D ambiguous. The germline V gene has CDR1 LGHNA and CDR2 YNFKEQ. With 2 bases removed from V and 6 bases from J, the gap between germline ends came to 10 bases. This CDR3 contains 13 residues. This CDR3 reads CASSQLNSNGYTF. The CDR3 region has the DNA TGTGCCAGCAGCCAACTTAACTCCAATGGCTACACCTTC.

This clone was recorded once. This sequence joins TRBV7-3 and TRBJ2-1; a possible D gene is TRBD1 (6 bases). Germline V CDR1 and CDR2: SGHTA, FQGTGA. The V end was cut by 5 bases, the J end by 0 bases, with 14 bases between. The CDR3 spans 16 residues. The CDR3 region is CASSPDADSSYNEQFF. The CDR3 DNA reads as TGTGCCAGCAGCCCGGACGCGGACAGCTCCTACAATGAGCAGTTCTTC.

The chain uses TRBV10-3 and TRBJ1-5; TRBD1 aligns across 8 bases. V shed 3 bases, J shed 5 bases, and the junction held 6 bases outside the gene matches. This CDR3 has 15 amino acids. The germline V gene has CDR1 ENHRY and CDR2 SYGVKD. Written as DNA, the CDR3 is TGTGCCATCAGTGACTCTGACAGGGGTTATCAGCCCCAGCATTTT. This translates into CAISDSDRGYQPQHF.

This chain uses TRBV7-2 with TRBJ1-6, with 7 bases lining up with TRBD1. The CDR3 runs 15 residues. The ends lost 5 bases at V and 6 bases at J; junction bases unmatched: 7. CDR1 SGHTA and CDR2 FQGNSA come from the germline V gene. In DNA, the CDR3 is TGTGCCAGCAGCATAAGCCAGGGGGGTAATTCACCCCTCCACTTT. As protein: CASSISQGGNSPLHF.

The J gene is TRBJ2-5, the V gene TRBV30; D remains ambiguous. The CDR3 is 12 amino acids. The germline V and J ends were trimmed by 0 bases and 5 bases, with 7 bases remaining between them. CDR1 GTSNPN and CDR2 SVGIG come from the germline V gene (reference sequence). The CDR3 coding sequence is TGTGCCTGGAGTGTCTCAAGCGAGACCCAGTACTTC. It translates to CAWSVSSETQYF.

The J gene is TRBJ2-7, the V gene TRBV7-2; 8 bases map to TRBD2. Germline loops: CDR1 SGHTA, CDR2 FQGNSA. This CDR3 region has 13 residues. V gave up 4 bases and J gave up 3 bases; unmatched junction bases: 2. CDR3 amino acids: CASSSRGGYEQYF. The CDR3 DNA is TGTGCCAGCAGCTCTCGGGGGGGCTACGAGCAGTACTTC.

The rearrangement uses TRBV24-1 and TRBJ2-5; possible D gene TRBD2, 6 bases. The germline V gene encodes CDR1 KGHDR and CDR2 SFDVKD. The CDR3 extends over 15 amino acids. The V and J ends lost 9 bases and 2 bases respectively, with 18 bases between them. Written as DNA, the CDR3 is TGTGCCACCTCACTGGGGGGTCCCCTACAAGAGACCCAGTACTTC. Encoded protein: CATSLGGPLQETQYF.

The chain uses TRBV6-2 or TRBV6-3 and TRBJ2-3; 9 nucleotides match TRBD2. J gave up 6 bases and V 3 bases, and 7 bases lay outside the gene matches. In germline, CDR1 is MNHEY, CDR2 SVGEGT. This CDR3 has 15 residues. The CDR3 region has the DNA TGTGCCAGCAGTTATGGCGGGAGGGCCGCGGATACGCAGTATTTT. Encoded protein: CASSYGGRAADTQYF.

V and J are TRBV6-5 and TRBJ1-2; 7 nucleotides line up with TRBD1. The V gene end was trimmed by 3 bases and the J gene end by 7 bases; junction bases not matched to a gene: 5. The germline gives CDR1 MNHEY, CDR2 SVGAGI. The CDR3 consists of 13 residues. The DNA for the CDR3 is TGTGCCAGCAGTTATACAGGGGTCTTTGGCTACACCTTC. Translated: CASSYTGVFGYTF.

The chain links TRBV6-1 to TRBJ2-7, with D possibly being TRBD2 (7 bases). The V end was cut by 5 bases, the J end by 0 bases, with 17 bases between. Germline V lookup: CDR1 MNHNS, CDR2 SASEGT. This CDR3 spans 16 amino acids. CDR3 nucleotide sequence: TGTGCCAGCAGTCAAGGGGGGGGCGACAGCTCCTACGAGCAGTACTTC. Translated: CASSQGGGDSSYEQYF.

This chain connects TRBV5-1 to TRBJ1-4; TRBD1 matches at 9 bases. The CDR3 length is 17 residues. Germline values: CDR1 SGHRS, CDR2 YFSETQ. J lost 7 bases, V lost 4 bases, and 14 bases had no gene match. The DNA of the CDR3 is TGCGCCAGCAGCGCTATCCAACAGGGGGCGGAGGGTGAAAAACTGTTTTTT. It is translated as CASSAIQQGAEGEKLFF. Full variable domain (outside the CDR3, taken from reference TRBV5-1 and TRBJ1-4): KAGVTQTPRYLIKTRGQQVTLSCSPISGHRSVSWYQQTPGQGLQFLFEYFSETQRNKGNFPGRFSGRQFSNSRSEMNVSTLELGDSALYLCASSAIQQGAEGEKLFFGSGTQLSVL.

V gene TRBV12-3 or TRBV12-4 combines with J gene TRBJ2-1; the D is unclear. V lost 6 bases to trimming and J lost 8 bases, with 11 bases between them. The CDR3 covers 12 residues. CDR3 region: CASSPNGDEQFF. CDR3 DNA sequence: TGTGCCAGCAGCCCAAATGGAGATGAGCAGTTCTTC.

The chain couples TRBV28 to TRBJ2-7, with 8 bases that match TRBD2. V lost 6 bases to trimming and J lost 3 bases; unmatched junction nucleotides: 10. There are 15 residues in the CDR3. Germline assignment: CDR1 MDHEN and CDR2 SYDVKM. CDR3 amino acids: CASSPASGLLYEQYF. DNA for the CDR3: TGTGCCAGCAGCCCAGCTAGCGGGCTACTCTACGAGCAGTACTTC.